This T cell receptor (beta chain) was recorded in a study of blood T cell repertoires in COVID-19. Background on the study: In each case, the material was cDNA or gDNA derived from T cells, B-cell-depleted T cells, or PBMCs.

The CDR3 is made up of 13 amino acids. In germline, CDR1 is SGDLS, CDR2 YYNGEE. Between the trimmed V and J ends, which lost 3 bases and 9 bases, there was a span of 13 bases. The table came from immunoSEQ multiplex PCR; TCRdb's copy has only in-frame clones and leaves some out. The sample holds 150,000 to 180,000 clones, under 95% seen once. The sample was peripheral blood. J is TRBJ2-1 and V is TRBV9; D unresolved. The sequence came from a man aged 45 to 65 with acute or convalescent COVID-19. In DNA, the CDR3 is TGTGCCAGCAGCGCAACCCTTACCGGTGAGCAGTTCTTC. This translates into CASSATLTGEQFF.